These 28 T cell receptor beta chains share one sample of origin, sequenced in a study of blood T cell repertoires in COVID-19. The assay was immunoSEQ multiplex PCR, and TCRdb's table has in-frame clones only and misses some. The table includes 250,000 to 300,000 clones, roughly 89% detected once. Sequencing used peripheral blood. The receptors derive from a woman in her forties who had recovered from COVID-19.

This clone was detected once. CDR3 nucleotide sequence: TGCGCCAGCAGCCATGAAGGAACAGCTAACTATGGCTACACCTTC. Protein product: CASSHEGTANYGYTF. The chain links TRBV4-1 to TRBJ1-2, with D uncertain. Trimming cost V 3 bases and J 0 bases, with 11 bases left between them. CDR1 MGHRA and CDR2 YSYEKL come from the germline V gene. The CDR3 is made up of 15 amino acids.

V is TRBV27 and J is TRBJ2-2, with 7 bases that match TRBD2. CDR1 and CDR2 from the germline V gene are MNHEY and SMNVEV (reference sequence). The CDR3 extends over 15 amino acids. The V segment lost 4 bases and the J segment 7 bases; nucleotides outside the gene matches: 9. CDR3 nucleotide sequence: TGTGCCAGCAGTTGGGGGGGAGGAGGGATCGGGGAGCTGTTTTTT. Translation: CASSWGGGGIGELFF.

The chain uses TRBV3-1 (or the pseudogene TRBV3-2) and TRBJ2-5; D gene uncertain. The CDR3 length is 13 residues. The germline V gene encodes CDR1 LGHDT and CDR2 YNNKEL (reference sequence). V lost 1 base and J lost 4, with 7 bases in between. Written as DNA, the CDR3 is TGTGCCAGCAGCCAAGTTTTTAGAGAGACCCAGTACTTC. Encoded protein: CASSQVFRETQYF.

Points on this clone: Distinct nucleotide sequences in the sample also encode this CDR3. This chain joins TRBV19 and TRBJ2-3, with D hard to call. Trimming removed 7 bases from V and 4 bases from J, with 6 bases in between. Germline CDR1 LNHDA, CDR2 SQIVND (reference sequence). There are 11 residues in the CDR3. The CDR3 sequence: CASTSSDTQYF. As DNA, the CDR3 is TGTGCCAGTACTTCTTCAGATACGCAGTATTTT.

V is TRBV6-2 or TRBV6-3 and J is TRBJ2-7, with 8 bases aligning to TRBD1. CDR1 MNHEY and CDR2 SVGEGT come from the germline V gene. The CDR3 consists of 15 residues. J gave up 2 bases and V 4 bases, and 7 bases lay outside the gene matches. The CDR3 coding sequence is TGTGCCAGCAGTTTCAGGGGGCTTGGGACCTACGAGCAGTACGTC. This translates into CASSFRGLGTYEQYV.

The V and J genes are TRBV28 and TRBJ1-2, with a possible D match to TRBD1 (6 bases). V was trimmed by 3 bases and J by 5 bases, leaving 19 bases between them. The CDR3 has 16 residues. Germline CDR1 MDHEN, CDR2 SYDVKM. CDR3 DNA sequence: TGTGCCAGCAGTTTGTTAACAGGGATTCTAGGTTATGGCTACACCTTC. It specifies CASSLLTGILGYGYTF.

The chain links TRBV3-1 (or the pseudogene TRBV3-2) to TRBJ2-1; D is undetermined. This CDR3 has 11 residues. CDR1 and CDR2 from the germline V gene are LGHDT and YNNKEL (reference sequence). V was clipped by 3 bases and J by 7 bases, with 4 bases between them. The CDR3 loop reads CASSQLNEQFF. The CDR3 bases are TGTGCCAGCAGCCAGCTAAATGAGCAGTTCTTC.

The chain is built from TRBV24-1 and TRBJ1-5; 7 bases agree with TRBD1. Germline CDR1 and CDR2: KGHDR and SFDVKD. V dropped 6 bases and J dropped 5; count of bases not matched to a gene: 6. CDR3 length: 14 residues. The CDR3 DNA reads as TGTGCCACCAGTCCAGACAGGGCCCATCAGCCCCAGCATTTT. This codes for CATSPDRAHQPQHF.

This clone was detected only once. The CDR3: CASSRLGQGNQPQHF. The CDR3 DNA sequence: TGTGCCAGCAGTCGGCTCGGGCAGGGGAATCAGCCCCAGCATTTT. V and J are TRBV28 and TRBJ1-5, with a weak D call TRBD1 (6 bases). The germline V gene encodes CDR1 MDHEN and CDR2 SYDVKM. Trimming stripped 5 bases from V and 4 bases from J, with 15 bases between. This CDR3 contains 15 residues.

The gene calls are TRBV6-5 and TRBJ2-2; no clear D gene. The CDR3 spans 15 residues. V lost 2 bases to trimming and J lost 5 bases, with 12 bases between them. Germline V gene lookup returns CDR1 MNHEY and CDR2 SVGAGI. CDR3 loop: CASSYLTLRTGELFF. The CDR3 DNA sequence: TGTGCCAGCAGTTACCTTACTTTACGGACCGGGGAGCTGTTTTTT.

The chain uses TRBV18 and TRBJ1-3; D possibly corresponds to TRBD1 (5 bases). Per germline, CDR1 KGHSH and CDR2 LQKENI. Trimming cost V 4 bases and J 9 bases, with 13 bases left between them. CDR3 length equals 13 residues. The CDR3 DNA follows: TGTGCCAGCTCACAGGACACCATAGCCACCATATATTTT. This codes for CASSQDTIATIYF. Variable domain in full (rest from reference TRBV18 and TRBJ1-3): NAGVMQNPRHLVRRRGQEARLRCSPMKGHSHVYWYRQLPEEGLKFMVYLQKENIIDESGMPKERFSAEFPKEGPSILRIQQVVRGDSAAYFCASSQDTIATIYFGEGSWLTVV.

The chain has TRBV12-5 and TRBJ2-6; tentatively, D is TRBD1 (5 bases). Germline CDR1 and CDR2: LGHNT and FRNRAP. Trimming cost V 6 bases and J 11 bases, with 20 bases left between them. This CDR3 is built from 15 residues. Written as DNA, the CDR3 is TGTGCTAGTGGCACGGACACCCAAGAAGGGCACGTCCTGACTTTC. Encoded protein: CASGTDTQEGHVLTF.

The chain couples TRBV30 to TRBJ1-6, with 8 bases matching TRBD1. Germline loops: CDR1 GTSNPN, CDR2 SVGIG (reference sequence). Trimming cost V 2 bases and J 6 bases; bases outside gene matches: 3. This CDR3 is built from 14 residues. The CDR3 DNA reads TGTGCCTGGAGTATAGACAGGGGTAATTCACCCCTCCACTTT. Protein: CAWSIDRGNSPLHF.

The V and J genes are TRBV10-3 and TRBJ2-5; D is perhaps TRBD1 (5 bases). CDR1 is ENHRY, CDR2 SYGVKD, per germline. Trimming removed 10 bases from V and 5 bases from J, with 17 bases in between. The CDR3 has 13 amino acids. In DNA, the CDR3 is TGTGCCACCCGACCCCAGGGTTGGGAGACCCAGTACTTC. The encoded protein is CATRPQGWETQYF.

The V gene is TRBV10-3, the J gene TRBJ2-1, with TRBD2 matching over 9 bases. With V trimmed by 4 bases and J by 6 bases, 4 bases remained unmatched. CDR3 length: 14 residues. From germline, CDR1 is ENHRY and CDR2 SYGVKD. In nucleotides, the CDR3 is TGTGCCATCAGTGGGGCGGGAGGGCCCAATGAGCAGTTCTTC. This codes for CAISGAGGPNEQFF.

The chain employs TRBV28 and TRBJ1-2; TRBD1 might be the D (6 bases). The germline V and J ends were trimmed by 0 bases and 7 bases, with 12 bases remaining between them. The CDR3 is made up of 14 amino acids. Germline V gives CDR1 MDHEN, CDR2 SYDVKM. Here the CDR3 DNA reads TGTGCCAGCAGTTTATGGTCAGGGGAGATTGGCTACACCTTC. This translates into CASSLWSGEIGYTF.

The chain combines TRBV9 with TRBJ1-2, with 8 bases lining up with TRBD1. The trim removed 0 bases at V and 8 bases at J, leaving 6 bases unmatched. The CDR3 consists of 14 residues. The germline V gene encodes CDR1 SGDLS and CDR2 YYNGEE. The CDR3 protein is CASSVETGAGGYTF. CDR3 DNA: TGTGCCAGCAGCGTAGAGACAGGGGCAGGGGGCTACACCTTC.

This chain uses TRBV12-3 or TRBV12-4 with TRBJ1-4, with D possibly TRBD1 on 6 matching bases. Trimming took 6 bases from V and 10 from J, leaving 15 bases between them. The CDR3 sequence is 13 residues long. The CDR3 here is CASSSPTGRKLFF. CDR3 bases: TGTGCCAGCAGCTCCCCTACAGGGAGAAAACTGTTTTTT.

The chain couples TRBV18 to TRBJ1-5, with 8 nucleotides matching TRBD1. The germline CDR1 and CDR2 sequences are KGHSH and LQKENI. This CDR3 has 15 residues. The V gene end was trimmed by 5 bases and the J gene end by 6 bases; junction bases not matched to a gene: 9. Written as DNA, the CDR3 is TGTGCCAGCTCAATCAGTGGACAGGGCGGTCAGCCCCAGCATTTT. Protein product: CASSISGQGGQPQHF.

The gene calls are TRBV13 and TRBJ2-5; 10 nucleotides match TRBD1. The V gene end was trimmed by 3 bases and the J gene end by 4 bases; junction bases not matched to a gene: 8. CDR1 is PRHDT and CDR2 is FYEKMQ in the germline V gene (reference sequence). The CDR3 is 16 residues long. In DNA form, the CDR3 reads TGTGCCAGCAGCTTGGTCGGGACAGGGGTAGTAGAGACCCAGTACTTC. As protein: CASSLVGTGVVETQYF.

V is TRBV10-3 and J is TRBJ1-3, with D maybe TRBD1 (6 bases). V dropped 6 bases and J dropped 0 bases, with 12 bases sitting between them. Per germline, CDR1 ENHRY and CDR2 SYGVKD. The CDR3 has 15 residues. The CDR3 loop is CAIRPGEGSGNTIYF. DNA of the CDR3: TGTGCCATCAGACCAGGGGAAGGCTCTGGAAACACCATATATTTT.

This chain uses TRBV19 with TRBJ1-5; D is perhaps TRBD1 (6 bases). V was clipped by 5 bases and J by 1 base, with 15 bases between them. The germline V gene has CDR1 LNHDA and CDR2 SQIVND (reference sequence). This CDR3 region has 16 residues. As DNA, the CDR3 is TGTGCCAGTAGTGGGGCAGGGGCAATGAGCAATCAGCCCCAGCATTTT. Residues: CASSGAGAMSNQPQHF.

CDR3 loop: CASSSPTDQSKLFF. CDR3 sequence (DNA): TGTGCCAGCAGCTCCCCGACAGACCAGTCGAAACTGTTTTTT. The chain recombines TRBV9 with TRBJ1-4; maybe TRBD1 (5 bases). This CDR3 has 14 residues. V shed 4 bases and J shed 11 bases, with 18 bases lying between them. Germline V gene data show CDR1 as SGDLS and CDR2 as YYNGEE.

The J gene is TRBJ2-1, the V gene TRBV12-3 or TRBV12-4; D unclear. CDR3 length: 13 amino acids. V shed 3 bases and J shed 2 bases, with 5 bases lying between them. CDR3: CASSFATYNEQFF. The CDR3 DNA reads TGTGCCAGCAGTTTTGCTACCTACAATGAGCAGTTCTTC.

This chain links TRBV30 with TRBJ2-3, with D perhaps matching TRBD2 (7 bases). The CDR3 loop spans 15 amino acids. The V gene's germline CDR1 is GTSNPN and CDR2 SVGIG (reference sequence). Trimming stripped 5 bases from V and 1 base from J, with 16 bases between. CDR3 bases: TGTGCCTGGGACCTCGGGGGGCGAGGCACAGATACGCAGTATTTT. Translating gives CAWDLGGRGTDTQYF.

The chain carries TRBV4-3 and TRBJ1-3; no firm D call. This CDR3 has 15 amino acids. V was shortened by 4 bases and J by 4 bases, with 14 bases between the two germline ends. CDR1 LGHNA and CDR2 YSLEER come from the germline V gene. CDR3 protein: CASSPRVGPGNTIYF. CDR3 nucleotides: TGCGCCAGCAGCCCGAGGGTAGGGCCAGGAAACACCATATATTTT.

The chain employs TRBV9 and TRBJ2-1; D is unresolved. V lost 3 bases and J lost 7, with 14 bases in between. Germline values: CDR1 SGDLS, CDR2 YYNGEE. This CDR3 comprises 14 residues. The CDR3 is CASSAEMVRNEQFF. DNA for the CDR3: TGTGCCAGCAGCGCAGAGATGGTGCGGAATGAGCAGTTCTTC. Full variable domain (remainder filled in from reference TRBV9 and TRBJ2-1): DSGVTQTPKHLITATGQRVTLRCSPRSGDLSVYWYQQSLDQGLQFLIQYYNGEERAKGNILERFSAQQFPDLHSELNLSSLELGDSALYFCASSAEMVRNEQFFGPGTRLTVL.

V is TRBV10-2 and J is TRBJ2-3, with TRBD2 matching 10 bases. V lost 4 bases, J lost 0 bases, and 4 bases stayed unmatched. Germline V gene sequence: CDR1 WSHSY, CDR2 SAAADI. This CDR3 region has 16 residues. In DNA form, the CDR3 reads TGCGCCAGCAGTGGCCGGACTAGCGGCAGCACAGATACGCAGTATTTT. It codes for CASSGRTSGSTDTQYF.